This TCR beta chain emerged from a study of cytomegalovirus exposure and HLA in healthy donors. This clone was seen a handful of times. The antigen is unknown. Whole-study findings and limits: The authors enumerated over 150 TCR beta chains as linked to cytomegalovirus.

PCR primers comprised 60 Vbeta and 13 Jbeta primers. Sequenced by immunoSEQ multiplex PCR; TCRdb stores in-frame clones only, minus some. The sample holds approximately 150,000 clones; 80% are singletons and the top ten take around an eighth. This clonotype originated in a woman aged 40 to 55 in good health and CMV-seronegative. What was sequenced was PBMCs.

The CDR3 reads CASSFPGTSQETQYF. CDR3 nucleotide sequence: TGTGCCAGCAGCTTTCCGGGGACTAGTCAAGAGACCCAGTACTTC. The chain employs TRBV7-6 and TRBJ2-5, with TRBD2 matching over 8 bases. Germline V gene data show CDR1 as SGHVS and CDR2 as FNYEAQ. J gave up 2 bases and V 3 bases, and 5 bases lay outside the gene matches. The CDR3 length is 15 residues.